The rows below give T cell receptor beta chains drawn from one sample of a study of blood T cell repertoires in COVID-19. Sequencing was performed with immunoSEQ multiplex PCR; in TCRdb, only in-frame clones are kept and a portion is missing. In the table there are about 250,000 clones, more than 75% of which are singletons. Sequenced material: PBMCs or T cells enriched from blood (not recorded which). The source is a man aged 35-49 years who had recovered from COVID-19. Both conserved end residues are part of each CDR3. Each record gives: CDR3 protein, CDR3 DNA, J gene, V gene, D gene, clone size. D genes are given only for firm matches. Rows may omit the clone size; those that give it use once, few, many or a size class.

cdr3_aa: CASKWDRGTEAFF; cdr3_nt: TGTGCCAGTAAGTGGGACAGGGGAACTGAAGCTTTCTTT; j_call: TRBJ1-1; v_call: TRBV19; d_call: TRBD1; clone_size: .
cdr3_aa: CASSSGFNQPQHF; cdr3_nt: TGTGCCAGCAGTTCAGGGTTCAATCAGCCCCAGCATTTT; j_call: TRBJ1-5; v_call: TRBV28; d_call: .; clone_size: .
cdr3_aa: CASPGQGISGNTIYF; cdr3_nt: TGTGCCAGCCCCGGACAGGGGATTTCTGGAAACACCATATATTTT; j_call: TRBJ1-3; v_call: TRBV18; d_call: TRBD1; clone_size: .
cdr3_aa: CASSLEPPSGGTFTDTQYF; cdr3_nt: TGCGCCAGCAGCTTGGAACCCCCTAGCGGGGGCACTTTCACAGATACGCAGTATTTT; j_call: TRBJ2-3; v_call: TRBV5-1; d_call: TRBD2; clone_size: few
cdr3_aa: CASSLREANYGYTF; cdr3_nt: TGCGCCAGCAGCTTGAGAGAGGCCAACTATGGCTACACCTTC; j_call: TRBJ1-2; v_call: TRBV5-1; d_call: .; clone_size: .
cdr3_aa: CASSREGQGVTEAFF; cdr3_nt: TGTGCCAGCAGCCGGGAGGGACAGGGAGTGACTGAAGCTTTCTTT; j_call: TRBJ1-1; v_call: TRBV4-2; d_call: TRBD1; clone_size: .
cdr3_aa: CASSLRDSPYANTGELFF; cdr3_nt: TGTGCCAGCAGCTTACGGGACTCCCCATACGCGAACACCGGGGAGCTGTTTTTT; j_call: TRBJ2-2; v_call: TRBV11-2; d_call: .; clone_size: .
cdr3_aa: CSEPSTGIGGANYGYTF; cdr3_nt: TGCAGCGAACCATCGACGGGAATCGGGGGAGCTAACTATGGCTACACCTTC; j_call: TRBJ1-2; v_call: TRBV29-1; d_call: .; clone_size: once
cdr3_aa: CASRRGSDTQYF; cdr3_nt: TGTGCCAGTCGGCGGGGGTCAGATACGCAGTATTTT; j_call: TRBJ2-3; v_call: TRBV28; d_call: TRBD2; clone_size: .
cdr3_aa: CASIRDRTEAFF; cdr3_nt: TGTGCCAGCATTAGGGACAGGACTGAAGCTTTCTTT; j_call: TRBJ1-1; v_call: TRBV2; d_call: TRBD1; clone_size: .
cdr3_aa: CAIRTKRELTDTQYF; cdr3_nt: TGTGCCATCAGAACAAAGCGGGAACTCACAGATACGCAGTATTTT; j_call: TRBJ2-3; v_call: TRBV10-3; d_call: TRBD2; clone_size: .
cdr3_aa: CASSRYNLPAYNEQFF; cdr3_nt: TGCGCCAGCAGTCGATACAATCTTCCAGCCTACAATGAGCAGTTCTTC; j_call: TRBJ2-1; v_call: TRBV23-1; d_call: .; clone_size: .
cdr3_aa: CASSSGQGANSPLHF; cdr3_nt: TGCGCCAGCAGCTCTGGACAGGGGGCGAATTCACCCCTCCACTTT; j_call: TRBJ1-6; v_call: TRBV5-1; d_call: TRBD1; clone_size: few
cdr3_aa: CASRRWDSPGNEQFF; cdr3_nt: TGTGCCAGCAGGAGGTGGGACTCGCCTGGGAATGAGCAGTTCTTC; j_call: TRBJ2-1; v_call: TRBV2; d_call: .; clone_size: .
cdr3_aa: CASSENRAGGYTF; cdr3_nt: TGTGCCAGCAGCGAAAACAGGGCCGGGGGCTACACCTTC; j_call: TRBJ1-2; v_call: TRBV11-2; d_call: .; clone_size: .
cdr3_aa: CASSLWASTTDTQYF; cdr3_nt: TGTGCCAGCAGCCTCTGGGCCTCTACCACAGATACGCAGTATTTT; j_call: TRBJ2-3; v_call: TRBV9; d_call: .; clone_size: .
cdr3_aa: CASGIQGLTDTQYF; cdr3_nt: TGTGCCAGCGGGATCCAGGGCCTCACAGATACGCAGTATTTT; j_call: TRBJ2-3; v_call: TRBV2; d_call: .; clone_size: .
cdr3_aa: CAWTDSYGYTF; cdr3_nt: TGTGCCTGGACTGACAGCTATGGCTACACCTTC; j_call: TRBJ1-2; v_call: TRBV30; d_call: .; clone_size: few
cdr3_aa: CASSLSGQGAYEQYF; cdr3_nt: TGTGCCAGCAGTTTATCGGGACAGGGGGCGTACGAGCAGTACTTC; j_call: TRBJ2-7; v_call: TRBV27; d_call: TRBD1; clone_size: .
cdr3_aa: CASHGSGSPYNEQFF; cdr3_nt: TGCGCCAGCCACGGGAGCGGGAGCCCCTACAATGAGCAGTTCTTC; j_call: TRBJ2-1; v_call: TRBV5-1; d_call: TRBD2; clone_size: .
cdr3_aa: CASSLAGGPENTQYF; cdr3_nt: TGCGCCAGCAGTCTAGCGGGGGGGCCTGAAAATACGCAGTATTTT; j_call: TRBJ2-3; v_call: TRBV5-1; d_call: TRBD2; clone_size: .
cdr3_aa: CATSRDLVNSNQPQHF; cdr3_nt: TGTGCCACCAGCAGAGATTTAGTGAATAGCAATCAGCCCCAGCATTTT; j_call: TRBJ1-5; v_call: TRBV15; d_call: .; clone_size: .
cdr3_aa: CASSPGQATNEKLFF; cdr3_nt: TGTGCCAGTAGTCCGGGACAAGCAACTAATGAAAAACTGTTTTTT; j_call: TRBJ1-4; v_call: TRBV19; d_call: .; clone_size: .
cdr3_aa: CASSSTGETNEKLFF; cdr3_nt: TGTGCCAGTAGTAGCACAGGGGAGACTAATGAAAAACTGTTTTTT; j_call: TRBJ1-4; v_call: TRBV19; d_call: TRBD1; clone_size: .
cdr3_aa: CASSINGLAGTDTQYF; cdr3_nt: TGTGCCAGTAGTATAAATGGGTTAGCAGGCACAGATACGCAGTATTTT; j_call: TRBJ2-3; v_call: TRBV19; d_call: .; clone_size: .
cdr3_aa: CASTFLPQTGGLLIGETQYF; cdr3_nt: TGCGCCAGCACCTTTCTCCCTCAGACAGGGGGATTATTAATCGGAGAGACCCAGTACTTC; j_call: TRBJ2-5; v_call: TRBV5-1; d_call: TRBD1; clone_size: .
cdr3_aa: CASRKTGTSTDTQYF; cdr3_nt: TGTGCCAGCAGGAAAACCGGGACTAGCACAGATACGCAGTATTTT; j_call: TRBJ2-3; v_call: TRBV6-4; d_call: .; clone_size: once
cdr3_aa: CATSTPSTGELFF; cdr3_nt: TGTGCCACATCGACACCTTCCACCGGGGAGCTGTTTTTT; j_call: TRBJ2-2; v_call: TRBV28; d_call: .; clone_size: .
cdr3_aa: CASSQGQSNSPLHF; cdr3_nt: TGCGCCAGCAGCCAGGGACAGTCTAATTCACCCCTCCACTTT; j_call: TRBJ1-6; v_call: TRBV5-1; d_call: TRBD1; clone_size: .
cdr3_aa: CASSFPTGQGHNEQFF; cdr3_nt: TGTGCCAGCAGCTTCCCAACCGGGCAGGGGCACAATGAGCAGTTCTTC; j_call: TRBJ2-1; v_call: TRBV9; d_call: .; clone_size: .
cdr3_aa: CASSPGLAGVSTHNEQFF; cdr3_nt: TGTGCCAGCAGCCCGGGACTAGCGGGAGTATCAACCCACAATGAGCAGTTCTTC; j_call: TRBJ2-1; v_call: TRBV5-4; d_call: TRBD2; clone_size: .
cdr3_aa: CASSTDRGRGYNEQFF; cdr3_nt: TGTGCCAGCAGTACCGACAGGGGTCGAGGGTACAATGAGCAGTTCTTC; j_call: TRBJ2-1; v_call: TRBV7-9; d_call: TRBD1; clone_size: once
cdr3_aa: CASSLLRGASGRGTPDTQYF; cdr3_nt: TGTGCCAGCAGCCTCCTCAGGGGGGCTAGCGGGAGGGGGACCCCCGATACGCAGTATTTT; j_call: TRBJ2-3; v_call: TRBV3-1/TRBV3-2; d_call: TRBD2; clone_size: .
cdr3_aa: CASSLGSGGNYGYTF; cdr3_nt: TGTGCCAGCAGCTTAGGATCAGGGGGCAACTATGGCTACACCTTC; j_call: TRBJ1-2; v_call: TRBV7-2; d_call: TRBD1; clone_size: .
cdr3_aa: CASRATSFYNEQFF; cdr3_nt: TGTGCCAGCAGAGCGACTAGCTTCTACAATGAGCAGTTCTTC; j_call: TRBJ2-1; v_call: TRBV7-2; d_call: TRBD2; clone_size: .
cdr3_aa: CASSPPQRVSTEAFF; cdr3_nt: TGTGCCAGCAGCCCCCCCCAGAGGGTTAGCACTGAAGCTTTCTTT; j_call: TRBJ1-1; v_call: TRBV21-1; d_call: .; clone_size: .
cdr3_aa: CASSRTSGNYNEQFF; cdr3_nt: TGTGCCAGCTCACGCACTAGCGGGAACTACAATGAGCAGTTCTTC; j_call: TRBJ2-1; v_call: TRBV18; d_call: TRBD2; clone_size: few
cdr3_aa: CASSRRGTGINYEQYF; cdr3_nt: TGTGCCAGTAGTAGGCGGGGGACAGGGATAAACTACGAGCAGTACTTC; j_call: TRBJ2-7; v_call: TRBV19; d_call: TRBD1; clone_size: .
cdr3_aa: CAWSVRQAFRSYGYTF; cdr3_nt: TGTGCCTGGAGTGTAAGACAGGCCTTTAGAAGCTATGGCTACACCTTC; j_call: TRBJ1-2; v_call: TRBV30; d_call: .; clone_size: few